The 22 T cell receptor beta chains below all came from one sample that was sequenced in a study of T-cell reconstitution after alpha-beta-depleted transplantation in children. Unique molecular identifiers were incorporated when the TCRbeta library was constructed. TCRdb ran MiXCR on the PCR reads and lists one entry per CDR3 protein. The table shows 90,000 to 100,000 distinct CDR3 sequences, with roughly a quarter occurring only once. The source material was PBMCs, sampled before TCRalphabeta/CD19-depleted stem cell transplant. These receptors all stem from a boy younger than 10 with acute lymphoblastic leukemia, due to receive a stem cell transplant.

This clonotype has just one count. CDR3 DNA: TGCGCCAGCAGCTCAGACGGGACAGGCTACAATGAGCAGTTCTTC. The encoded protein is CASSSDGTGYNEQFF. The J gene is TRBJ2-1, the V gene TRBV5-1; 8 positions agree with TRBD1. The length of the CDR3 is 15 residues. CDR1 and CDR2 (germline): SGHRS, YFSETQ. V was pared by 3 bases and J by 3 bases, with 5 bases of the junction left unmatched.

This clonotype was detected a few times. The chain uses TRBV20-1 and TRBJ2-3, with 7 bases identical to TRBD2. Germline CDR1 and CDR2: DFQATT and SNEGSKA (reference sequence). The trim removed 3 bases at V and 2 bases at J, leaving 5 bases unmatched. CDR3 length: 14 residues. CDR3 DNA: TGCAGTGCTAGCCCTAGCGGAGTCACAGATACGCAGTATTTT. This codes for CSASPSGVTDTQYF.

The chain employs TRBV20-1 and TRBJ2-7; 7 nucleotides align to TRBD2. Germline V lookup: CDR1 DFQATT, CDR2 SNEGSKA (reference sequence). The CDR3 loop spans 14 amino acids. V shed 5 bases, J shed 7 bases, and the junction held 14 bases outside the gene matches. The CDR3 DNA is TGCAGTGCTGGGAGGGACTCCATCACTGGAGAGCAGTACTTC. Its translation: CSAGRDSITGEQYF.

This clonotype was observed many times. The V call is TRBV11-2, the J call TRBJ2-1; no reliable D call. V was clipped by 0 bases and J by 12 bases, with 9 bases between them. Germline CDR1 is SGHAT and CDR2 is FQNNGV. The CDR3 is 12 amino acids. In DNA, the CDR3 is TGTGCCAGCAGCTTAGAACTATCCTTGCAGTTCTTC. It is translated as CASSLELSLQFF.

As to this clonotype: A read error may account for a junction end that differs from germline. J is TRBJ2-3 and V is TRBV24-1, with 7 bases aligning to TRBD2. The V gene's germline CDR1 is KGHDR and CDR2 SFDVKD. The CDR3 runs to 18 residues. CDR3 in amino acids: CATSDFPPTSTLTNTQYF. CDR3 coding DNA: TGTGCCACCAGTGATTTCCCACCGACTAGCACGCTCACAAATACGCAGTATTTT.

This clonotype occurred a few times. This sequence joins TRBV10-3 and TRBJ2-5; either TRBD1 or TRBD2 may fit D (5 bases each). CDR3 length equals 14 residues. The V gene lost 5 bases and the J gene lost 1 base, with 11 bases spanning the gap. Per the germline V gene, CDR1 is ENHRY and CDR2 is SYGVKD. DNA of the CDR3: TGTGCCATCAGTTCCGGGACGCTCCAAGAGACCCAGTACTTC. As protein: CAISSGTLQETQYF.

This clonotype was seen many times. The chain carries TRBV5-1 and TRBJ2-2; D possibly corresponds to TRBD2 (6 bases). The germline gives CDR1 SGHRS, CDR2 YFSETQ. The V gene lost 2 bases and the J gene lost 1 base, with 6 bases spanning the gap. There are 14 residues in the CDR3. CDR3 in DNA: TGCGCCAGCAGCTTCGGGGGGAACACCGGGGAGCTGTTTTTT. It specifies CASSFGGNTGELFF.

This clonotype was counted a few times. The V and J genes are TRBV20-1 and TRBJ2-7; D gene uncertain. Looked up from germline, CDR1 is DFQATT and CDR2 is SNEGSKA (reference sequence). Trimming took 2 bases from V and 1 from J, leaving 15 bases between them. The CDR3 is 15 amino acids. In nucleotides, the CDR3 is TGCAGTGCTAGACAACCCATTACCAATTCCTACGAGCAGTACTTC. Protein sequence: CSARQPITNSYEQYF.

The chain joins TRBV5-5 to TRBJ2-2; 15 nucleotides match TRBD2. The germline V gene has CDR1 SGHKS and CDR2 YYEKEE (reference sequence). Trimming cost V 3 bases and J 4 bases; bases outside gene matches: 1. The CDR3 contains 16 residues. The CDR3 bases are TGTGCCAGCAGCTGGGGACTAGCGGGAGGCACCGGGGAGCTGTTTTTT. It translates to CASSWGLAGGTGELFF.

In its sample, this clonotype was seen a few times. The V and J genes are TRBV4-3 and TRBJ2-7; 9 bases line up with TRBD2. Trimming cost V 0 bases and J 5 bases; bases outside gene matches: 11. CDR1 and CDR2 (germline): LGHNA, YSLEER. This CDR3 is 17 amino acids long. CDR3: CASSQDLQGLALHEQYF. CDR3 in DNA: TGCGCCAGCAGCCAAGATCTCCAAGGACTAGCGTTACACGAGCAGTACTTC.

Concerning this clonotype: Being one base from a much bigger clone, this may be a read error. The chain carries TRBV7-2 and TRBJ2-4; D may correspond to TRBD1 or TRBD2 (6 bases each). Germline CDR1 SGHTA, CDR2 FQGNSA. The CDR3 spans 15 residues. The V and J ends lost 4 bases and 5 bases respectively, with 15 bases between them. The CDR3 protein is CASSWRGTRENIQYF. The CDR3 region has the DNA TGTGCCAGCAGCTGGAGGGGGACAAGGGAAAACATTCAGTACTTC.

Regarding this clonotype: This may come from a read error, since a much larger clone is one base off. The V gene is TRBV3-1, the J gene TRBJ2-1; 7 nucleotides line up with TRBD2. The CDR3 runs 15 residues. Germline CDR1 LGHDT, CDR2 YNNKEL (reference sequence). V was pared by 8 bases and J by 2 bases, with 9 bases of the junction left unmatched. This CDR3 is CASCPSGGTYNEQFF. The CDR3 region has the DNA TGTGCCAGCTGCCCTAGCGGAGGGACCTACAATGAGCAGTTCTTC.

There are a few counts of this clonotype. V is TRBV10-3 and J is TRBJ1-2; TRBD1 matches at 8 bases. J gave up 10 bases and V 10 bases, and 5 bases lay outside the gene matches. The CDR3 is 10 residues long. Germline V gene data show CDR1 as ENHRY and CDR2 as SYGVKD. CDR3 in amino acids: CATGDRYYTF. CDR3 in DNA: TGTGCCACCGGGGACAGGTACTACACCTTC.

The chain has TRBV5-1 and TRBJ1-1; unclear D gene. The CDR3 length is 15 residues. The ends were cut back, 0 bases at V and 0 bases at J, with 9 bases in the middle. Looked up from germline, CDR1 is SGHRS and CDR2 is YFSETQ. The CDR3 here is CASSLGDRMNTEAFF. The CDR3 bases are TGCGCCAGCAGCTTGGGGGATCGAATGAACACTGAAGCTTTCTTT.

V usage is TRBV18 and J usage is TRBJ2-7; D is undetermined. The CDR3 length is 12 residues. V lost 2 bases, J lost 3 bases, and 5 bases lay in between. Germline V gives CDR1 KGHSH, CDR2 LQKENI. The CDR3 loop reads CASSPSDYEQYF. The CDR3 DNA reads TGTGCCAGCTCACCATCAGACTACGAGCAGTACTTC.

The chain is built from TRBV3-1 and TRBJ2-6; D remains ambiguous. This CDR3 has 15 residues. Trimming pared 6 bases from V and 1 base from J, leaving 10 bases between. Germline V gives CDR1 LGHDT, CDR2 YNNKEL (reference sequence). The CDR3 region has the DNA TGTGCCAGCAGACCAGATTTTTCTGGGGCCAACGTCCTGACTTTC. It codes for CASRPDFSGANVLTF.

This clonotype showed up just a few times. The V gene is TRBV4-1, the J gene TRBJ2-1; unclear D gene. The CDR3 is made up of 13 amino acids. Trimming left V 0 bases short and J 4 bases short, with 4 bases between. Germline CDR1 MGHRA, CDR2 YSYEKL. CDR3 protein: CASSQERYNEQFF. CDR3 in DNA: TGCGCCAGCAGCCAAGAGCGATACAATGAGCAGTTCTTC.

There are a few counts of this clonotype. The chain is built from TRBV5-1 and TRBJ2-7, with 9 bases that match TRBD1. Germline V CDR1 and CDR2: SGHRS, YFSETQ. This CDR3 has 15 residues. V was clipped by 2 bases and J by 3 bases; unmatched bases: 6. DNA of the CDR3: TGCGCCAGCAGCTTCGGACAGGGGTCGAACTACGAGCAGTACTTC. Its protein product is CASSFGQGSNYEQYF.

This chain connects TRBV4-1 to TRBJ1-5; D remains unclear. V lost 1 base, J lost 5 bases, and 9 bases lay in between. The CDR3 consists of 14 residues. The germline V gene encodes CDR1 MGHRA and CDR2 YSYEKL. CDR3 loop: CASSQGGSDQPQHF. In DNA form, the CDR3 reads TGCGCCAGCAGCCAAGGAGGGTCAGATCAGCCCCAGCATTTT.

The chain recombines TRBV9 with TRBJ2-1; D is possibly TRBD1 (6 bases). The germline CDR1 and CDR2 sequences are SGDLS and YYNGEE. The CDR3 runs to 15 residues. Trimming shortened V by 2 bases and J by 7 bases, and 16 bases separated the two germline ends. The CDR3: CASSVADSTPNEQFF. In DNA, the CDR3 is TGTGCCAGCAGCGTGGCGGACAGCACTCCTAATGAGCAGTTCTTC.

The CDR3 sequence is CASSLPGLGIYEQYF. The DNA of the CDR3 is TGTGCCAGCAGTTTACCGGGACTAGGAATCTACGAGCAGTACTTC. This sequence joins TRBV12-3 or TRBV12-4 and TRBJ2-7; 8 positions match TRBD2. Losses at the gene ends were 2 bases for V and 3 bases for J; bases not matched to a gene: 6. CDR3 length: 15 residues.

The rearrangement joins TRBV7-8 to TRBJ2-3; 9 bases fit TRBD1. This CDR3 spans 16 amino acids. The V segment lost 3 bases and the J segment 3 bases; nucleotides outside the gene matches: 7. Germline V gene sequence: CDR1 SGHVS, CDR2 FQNEAQ. As DNA, the CDR3 is TGTGCCAGCAGCTTGGCAGACAGGGGGGGAACAGATACGCAGTATTTT. Amino acid sequence: CASSLADRGGTDTQYF.